The 20 T cell receptor beta chains presented below share a single source sample, sequenced in a study of early T cells in non-severe SARS-CoV-2 infection. TCRdb called the 5' RACE reads again in MiXCR, with one record for every CDR3 protein. The sample yields about 76,000 distinct CDR3 sequences, around a sixth seen once. Sequencing was done on a sample of whole blood. The receptors stem from an adult who was a healthcare worker with PCR-confirmed SARS-CoV-2 infection or an uninfected control (not recorded which).

The chain joins TRBV5-6 to TRBJ2-7; weak D call: TRBD2 (6 bases). CDR1 is SGHDT, CDR2 YYEEEE, per germline. V was pared by 4 bases and J by 2 bases, with 13 bases between. CDR3 length: 14 residues. CDR3 protein: CASSLVGGTYEQYF. The DNA of the CDR3 is TGTGCCAGCAGCCTTGTAGGCGGGACCTACGAGCAGTACTTC.

In its sample, this clonotype was seen a few times. The chain links TRBV6-1 to TRBJ1-6; D is uncertain. Germline V CDR1 and CDR2: MNHNS, SASEGT. V shed 4 bases and J shed 0 bases, with 4 bases lying between them. The CDR3 runs to 14 residues. As DNA, the CDR3 is TGTGCCAGCAGTGGGAGCTCCTATAATTCACCCCTCCACTTT. This encodes CASSGSSYNSPLHF.

This clonotype occurred a few times. The CDR3, as DNA: TGTGCCAGCAGCTCCATACGGGCTAGCGAAACCGGGGAGCTGTTTTTT. It yields the protein CASSSIRASETGELFF. This rearrangement joins TRBV7-8 to TRBJ2-2, with D perhaps TRBD2 (6 bases). The V end lost 4 bases, the J end lost 5 bases, and 17 bases lay between the germline ends. The CDR3 contains 16 residues. The V gene's germline CDR1 is SGHVS and CDR2 FQNEAQ.

This clonotype was seen ten or more times. The chain has TRBV9 and TRBJ2-1; D unresolved. The germline V and J ends were trimmed by 0 bases and 8 bases, with 3 bases remaining between them. The CDR3 covers 11 residues. From germline, CDR1 is SGDLS and CDR2 YYNGEE. CDR3 DNA: TGTGCCAGCAGCGTAGCTGATGAGCAGTTCTTC. Translated, it gives CASSVADEQFF.

The chain combines TRBV7-9 with TRBJ1-2; 7 nucleotides align to TRBD1. The germline V gene encodes CDR1 SEHNR and CDR2 FQNEAQ (reference sequence). The CDR3 covers 16 residues. Trimming cost V 7 bases and J 8 bases; bases outside gene matches: 19. CDR3 in amino acids: CASIITSGTDFDGYTF. The CDR3 DNA reads TGTGCCAGCATCATTACCAGCGGGACAGATTTTGACGGCTACACCTTC.

The table lists this clonotype with many counts. This chain joins TRBV19 and TRBJ2-7; no reliable D call. Trimming left V 4 bases short and J 2 bases short, with 3 bases between. Looked up from germline, CDR1 is LNHDA and CDR2 is SQIVND (reference sequence). The CDR3 has 11 amino acids. This CDR3 reads CASSTPYEQYF. The CDR3 nucleotides read TGTGCCAGTAGTACTCCCTACGAGCAGTACTTC.

This clonotype was counted ten times or more. The gene calls are TRBV29-1 and TRBJ2-7, with 7 bases matching TRBD1. Germline CDR1 is SQVTM and CDR2 is ANQGSEA. V dropped 7 bases and J dropped 1; count of bases not matched to a gene: 4. The CDR3 is 12 amino acids. Here the CDR3 reads CSARDRSYEQYF. For the CDR3, the DNA is TGCAGCGCTCGGGACAGATCCTACGAGCAGTACTTC.

The V and J genes are TRBV7-9 and TRBJ2-3; unclear D gene. The CDR3 runs 13 residues. Per germline, CDR1 SEHNR and CDR2 FQNEAQ (reference sequence). Trimming took 2 bases from V and 2 from J, leaving 5 bases between them. The CDR3 region has the DNA TGTGCCAGCAGCTTAAAAGCCACAGATACGCAGTATTTT. Translation gives CASSLKATDTQYF.

The chain uses TRBV6-5 and TRBJ1-5; D is perhaps TRBD1 (6 bases). The CDR3 consists of 13 residues. Germline V gene data show CDR1 as MNHEY and CDR2 as SVGAGI. V dropped 5 bases and J dropped 7 bases, with 12 bases sitting between them. The CDR3: CASSRVGQQPQHF. The CDR3 DNA reads as TGTGCCAGCAGTCGAGTCGGACAGCAGCCCCAGCATTTT.

This clonotype was seen a few times. CDR3 amino acids: CSVSEGAYEQYF. In DNA, the CDR3 is TGCAGCGTTTCAGAGGGGGCCTACGAGCAGTACTTC. The V gene is TRBV29-1, the J gene TRBJ2-7; tentatively, D is TRBD1 (6 bases). The CDR3 covers 12 residues. V lost 5 bases, J lost 2 bases, and 10 bases lay in between. Germline V gives CDR1 SQVTM, CDR2 ANQGSEA.

This clonotype was seen more than once but under ten times. The chain joins TRBV7-2 to TRBJ2-1; a possible D gene is TRBD1 (5 bases). The CDR3 runs to 12 residues. Germline V lookup: CDR1 SGHTA, CDR2 FQGNSA. Trimming took off 8 bases at V and 7 bases at J, with 12 bases between the two ends. The CDR3 bases are TGTGCCAGCGGTAGGGGCGAGAATGAGCAGTTCTTC. It is translated as CASGRGENEQFF.

This clonotype was detected only a few times. V and J are TRBV29-1 and TRBJ1-4; 7 positions match TRBD1. Trimming removed 4 bases from V and 5 bases from J; junction bases left unmatched: 4. In germline, CDR1 is SQVTM, CDR2 ANQGSEA. This CDR3 spans 13 amino acids. In DNA form, the CDR3 reads TGCAGCGTTGTCGGCAGGGGGAATGAAAAACTGTTTTTT. This codes for CSVVGRGNEKLFF.

V gene TRBV28 combines with J gene TRBJ2-7; TRBD2 matches at 14 bases. J was trimmed by 3 bases and V by 3 bases; bases with no gene match: 7. The CDR3 has 17 residues. Germline CDR1 and CDR2: MDHEN and SYDVKM. The CDR3 loop is CASSFGGLAGANYEQYF. CDR3 DNA sequence: TGTGCCAGCAGTTTCGGGGGACTAGCGGGGGCCAACTACGAGCAGTACTTC.

This clonotype was found a few times. The J gene is TRBJ2-1, the V gene TRBV20-1, with 10 nucleotides matching TRBD2. Trimming cost V 3 bases and J 7 bases; bases outside gene matches: 15. The CDR3 extends over 17 amino acids. Germline V gene data show CDR1 as DFQATT and CDR2 as SNEGSKA (reference sequence). The chain's CDR3 is CSARRLAGDSVRNEQFF. The CDR3 bases are TGCAGTGCTAGGAGGCTAGCGGGAGATTCTGTTAGGAATGAGCAGTTCTTC.

The gene calls are TRBV5-1 and TRBJ2-1, with 7 bases that match TRBD1. The length of the CDR3 is 14 residues. The germline CDR1 and CDR2 sequences are SGHRS and YFSETQ. V shed 3 bases, J shed 8 bases, and the junction held 8 bases outside the gene matches. The CDR3 protein is CASSSGTAIDEQFF. The CDR3 DNA follows: TGCGCCAGCAGCTCCGGGACAGCTATCGATGAGCAGTTCTTC.

This clonotype turned up a few times. The V gene is TRBV7-9, the J gene TRBJ2-1; possibly TRBD2 for D (6 bases). In germline, CDR1 is SEHNR, CDR2 FQNEAQ (reference sequence). V was shortened by 1 base and J by 6 bases, with 10 bases between the two germline ends. The CDR3 runs 14 residues. As DNA, the CDR3 is TGTGCCAGCAGCTTAGGGGGACTCCCCAATGAGCAGTTCTTC. It yields the protein CASSLGGLPNEQFF.

This clonotype was observed a few times. The gene calls are TRBV7-2 and TRBJ1-2; D is unclear. The CDR3 runs 13 residues. The germline V gene has CDR1 SGHTA and CDR2 FQGNSA. V was cut by 2 bases and J by 3 bases, with 7 bases left in between. The CDR3 DNA is TGTGCCAGCAGCTTACCCGTAGACTATGGCTACACCTTC. Amino acid sequence: CASSLPVDYGYTF.

V usage is TRBV4-2 and J usage is TRBJ2-7; tentative D call: TRBD1 (6 bases). V was pared by 1 base and J by 3 bases, with 10 bases between. The CDR3 covers 14 residues. Germline CDR1 is LGHNA and CDR2 is YNFKEQ. The CDR3 DNA follows: TGTGCCAGCAGCCAAGCCGGGACAATCTACGAGCAGTACTTC. Translating it yields CASSQAGTIYEQYF.

The chain carries TRBV7-2 and TRBJ2-3; tentatively, D is TRBD1 (6 bases). Germline V gene data show CDR1 as SGHTA and CDR2 as FQGNSA. This CDR3 is 15 amino acids long. V was clipped by 0 bases and J by 3 bases, with 10 bases between them. CDR3 sequence reads: CASSLASRGTDTQYF. The CDR3 region has the DNA TGTGCCAGCAGCTTAGCGTCCAGGGGAACAGATACGCAGTATTTT.

This clonotype occurred a few times. The chain joins TRBV18 to TRBJ1-1; a possible D gene is TRBD1 (6 bases). Germline loops: CDR1 KGHSH, CDR2 LQKENI. The CDR3 consists of 14 residues. The ends were cut back, 4 bases at V and 6 bases at J, with 15 bases in the middle. As DNA, the CDR3 is TGTGCCAGCTCACGACAAGGGACAATCTCTGAAGCTTTCTTT. Translating gives CASSRQGTISEAFF. Combining the CDR3 with reference TRBV18 and TRBJ1-1 gives the whole variable domain NAGVMQNPRHLVRRRGQEARLRCSPMKGHSHVYWYRQLPEEGLKFMVYLQKENIIDESGMPKERFSAEFPKEGPSILRIQQVVRGDSAAYFCASSRQGTISEAFFGQGTRLTVV.